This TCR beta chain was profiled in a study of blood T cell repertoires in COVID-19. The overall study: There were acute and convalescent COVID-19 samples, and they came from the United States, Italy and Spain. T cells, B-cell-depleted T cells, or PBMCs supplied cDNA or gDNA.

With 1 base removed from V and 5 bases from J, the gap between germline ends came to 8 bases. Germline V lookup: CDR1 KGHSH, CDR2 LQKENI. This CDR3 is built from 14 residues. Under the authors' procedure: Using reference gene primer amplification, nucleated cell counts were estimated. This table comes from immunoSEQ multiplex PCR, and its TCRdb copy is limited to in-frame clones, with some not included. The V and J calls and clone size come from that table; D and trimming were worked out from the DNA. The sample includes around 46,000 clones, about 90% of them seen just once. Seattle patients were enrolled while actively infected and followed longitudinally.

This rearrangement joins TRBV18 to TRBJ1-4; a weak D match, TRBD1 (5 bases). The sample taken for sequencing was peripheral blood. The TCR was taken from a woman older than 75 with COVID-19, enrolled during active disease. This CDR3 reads CASSPLGGNEKLFF. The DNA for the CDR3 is TGTGCCAGCTCACCACTCGGGGGGAATGAAAAACTGTTTTTT.